This TCR beta chain appears in the sequencing data of a study of blood T cell repertoires in COVID-19. Recruits, aged 18 to 89 years, lived in roughly 22 US areas. Participant reports of clinical history set cohort assignment. The authors' processing: From reference gene primer amplification, estimates of nucleated cell counts were derived. Libraries were prepared by immunoSEQ multiplex PCR; TCRdb keeps only in-frame clonotypes and omits some of them. Clone size and V and J calls were adopted from that table, with D and trimming inferred from the DNA. The table lists under 300,000 clones, approximately 86% of them singletons, with over 6% in the top ten. CDR1 and CDR2 (germline): LNHDA, SQIVND (reference sequence). The V end lost 9 bases, the J end lost 6 bases, and 29 bases lay between the germline ends. This CDR3 is 17 amino acids long.

V gene TRBV19 combines with J gene TRBJ1-2, with D perhaps TRBD1 (5 bases). The sample taken for sequencing was PBMCs or T cells enriched from blood (not recorded which). This sequence originates from a woman between 25 and 40 years old with acute COVID-19. The CDR3 DNA sequence: TGTGCCAGCCGCGGTAGGGGCGAGACGTTGCGGCGAAATGGCTACACCTTC. The encoded protein is CASRGRGETLRRNGYTF.